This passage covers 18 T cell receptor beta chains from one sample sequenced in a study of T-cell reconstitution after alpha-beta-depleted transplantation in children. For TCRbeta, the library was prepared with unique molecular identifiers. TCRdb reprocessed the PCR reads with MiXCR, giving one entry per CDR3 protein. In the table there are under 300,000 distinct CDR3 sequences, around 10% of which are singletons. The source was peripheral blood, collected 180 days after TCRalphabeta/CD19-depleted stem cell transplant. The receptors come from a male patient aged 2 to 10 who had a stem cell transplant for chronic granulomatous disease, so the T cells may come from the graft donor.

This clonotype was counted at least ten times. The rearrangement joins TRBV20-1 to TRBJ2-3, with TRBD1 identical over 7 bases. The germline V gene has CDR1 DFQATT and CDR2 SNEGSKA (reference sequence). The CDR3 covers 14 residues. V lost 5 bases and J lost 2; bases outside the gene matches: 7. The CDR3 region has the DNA TGCAGTGCTTACGACGACAGGGTCACAGATACGCAGTATTTT. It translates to CSAYDDRVTDTQYF.

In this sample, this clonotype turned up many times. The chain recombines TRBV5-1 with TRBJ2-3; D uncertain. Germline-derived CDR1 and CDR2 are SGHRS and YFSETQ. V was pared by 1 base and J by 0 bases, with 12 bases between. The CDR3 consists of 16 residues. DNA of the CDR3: TGCGCCAGCAGCTTGCAGTCGGTCCGCAGCACAGATACGCAGTATTTT. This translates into CASSLQSVRSTDTQYF.

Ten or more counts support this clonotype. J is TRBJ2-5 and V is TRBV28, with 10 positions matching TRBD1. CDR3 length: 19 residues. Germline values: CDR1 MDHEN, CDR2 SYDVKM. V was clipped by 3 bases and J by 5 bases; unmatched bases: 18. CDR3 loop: CASSFFFVGKTGGVETQYF. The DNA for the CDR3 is TGTGCCAGCAGTTTCTTTTTTGTGGGGAAGACAGGGGGCGTTGAGACCCAGTACTTC.

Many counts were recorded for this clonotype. The CDR3 spells CASAPIGRDRGPHEQFF. In DNA, the CDR3 is TGTGCCAGCGCCCCAATCGGCCGGGACAGGGGACCCCATGAGCAGTTCTTC. This rearrangement joins TRBV6-2 or TRBV6-3 to TRBJ2-1, with 10 positions matching TRBD1. V was clipped by 8 bases and J by 8 bases; unmatched bases: 18. The length of the CDR3 is 17 residues. The germline V gene encodes CDR1 MNHEY and CDR2 SVGEGT.

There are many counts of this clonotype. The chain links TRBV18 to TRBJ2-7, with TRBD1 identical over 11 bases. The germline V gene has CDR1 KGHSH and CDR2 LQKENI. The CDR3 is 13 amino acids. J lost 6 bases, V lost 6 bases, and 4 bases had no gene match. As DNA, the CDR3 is TGTGCCAGCTCCCAGGACAGGGGGCTCGAGCAGTACTTC. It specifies CASSQDRGLEQYF.

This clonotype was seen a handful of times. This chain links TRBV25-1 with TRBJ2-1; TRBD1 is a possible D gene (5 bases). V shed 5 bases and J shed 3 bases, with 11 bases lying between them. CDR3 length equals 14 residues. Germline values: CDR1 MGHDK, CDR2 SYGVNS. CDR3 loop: CASSRAGNYNEQFF. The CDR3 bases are TGTGCCAGCAGTCGGGCAGGGAACTACAATGAGCAGTTCTTC.

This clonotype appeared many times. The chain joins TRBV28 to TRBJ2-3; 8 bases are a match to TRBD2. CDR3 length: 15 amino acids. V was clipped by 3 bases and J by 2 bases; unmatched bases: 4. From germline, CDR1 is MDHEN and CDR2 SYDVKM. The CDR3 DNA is TGTGCCAGCAGTTTGCGGGGGGTATCCACAGATACGCAGTATTTT. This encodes CASSLRGVSTDTQYF.

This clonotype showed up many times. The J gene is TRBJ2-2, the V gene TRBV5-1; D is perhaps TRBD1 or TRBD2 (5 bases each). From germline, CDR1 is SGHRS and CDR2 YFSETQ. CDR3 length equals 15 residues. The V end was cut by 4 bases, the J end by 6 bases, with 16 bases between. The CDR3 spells CASSPPRGEAGELFF. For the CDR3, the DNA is TGCGCCAGCAGCCCACCCCGGGGCGAAGCCGGGGAGCTGTTTTTT. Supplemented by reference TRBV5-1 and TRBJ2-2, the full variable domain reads KAGVTQTPRYLIKTRGQQVTLSCSPISGHRSVSWYQQTPGQGLQFLFEYFSETQRNKGNFPGRFSGRQFSNSRSEMNVSTLELGDSALYLCASSPPRGEAGELFFGEGSRLTVL.

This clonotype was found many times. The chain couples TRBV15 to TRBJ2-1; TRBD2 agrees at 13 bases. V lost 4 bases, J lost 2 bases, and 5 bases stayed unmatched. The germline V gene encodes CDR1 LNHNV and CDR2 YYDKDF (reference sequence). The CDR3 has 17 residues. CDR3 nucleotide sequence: TGTGCCACCAGCACCCGGACTAGCGGGAGAACCTACAATGAGCAGTTCTTC. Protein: CATSTRTSGRTYNEQFF. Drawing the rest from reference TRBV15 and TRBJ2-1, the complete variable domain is DAMVIQNPRYQVTQFGKPVTLSCSQTLNHNVMYWYQQKSSQAPKLLFHYYDKDFNNEADTPDNFQSRRPNTSFCFLDIRSPGLGDTAMYLCATSTRTSGRTYNEQFFGPGTRLTVL.

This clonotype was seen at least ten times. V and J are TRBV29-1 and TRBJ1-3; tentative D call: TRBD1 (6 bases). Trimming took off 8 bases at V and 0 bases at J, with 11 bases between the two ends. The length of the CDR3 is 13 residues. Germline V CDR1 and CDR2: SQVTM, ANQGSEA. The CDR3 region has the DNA TGCAGCACATCACAGGGCTCTGGAAACACCATATATTTT. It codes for CSTSQGSGNTIYF.

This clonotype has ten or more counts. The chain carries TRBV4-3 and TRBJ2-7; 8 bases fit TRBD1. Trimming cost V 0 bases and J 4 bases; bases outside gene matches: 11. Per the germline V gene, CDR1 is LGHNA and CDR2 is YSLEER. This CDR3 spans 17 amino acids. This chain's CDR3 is CASSQDIGPRGHYEQYF. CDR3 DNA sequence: TGCGCCAGCAGCCAAGATATCGGTCCCAGGGGGCATTACGAGCAGTACTTC.

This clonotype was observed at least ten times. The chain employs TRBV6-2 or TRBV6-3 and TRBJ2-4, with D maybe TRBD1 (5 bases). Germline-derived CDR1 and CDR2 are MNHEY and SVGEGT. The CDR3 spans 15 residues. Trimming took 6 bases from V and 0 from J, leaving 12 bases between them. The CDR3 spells CASSKGFSAKNIQYF. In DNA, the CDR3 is TGTGCCAGCAGCAAGGGGTTCTCAGCCAAAAACATTCAGTACTTC.

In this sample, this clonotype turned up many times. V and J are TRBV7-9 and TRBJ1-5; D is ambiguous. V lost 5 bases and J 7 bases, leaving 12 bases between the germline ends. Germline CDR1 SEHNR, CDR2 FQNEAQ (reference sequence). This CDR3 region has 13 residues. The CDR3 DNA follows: TGTGCCAGCAGCCCCCGAGCTGGACAGCCCCAGCATTTT. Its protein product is CASSPRAGQPQHF.

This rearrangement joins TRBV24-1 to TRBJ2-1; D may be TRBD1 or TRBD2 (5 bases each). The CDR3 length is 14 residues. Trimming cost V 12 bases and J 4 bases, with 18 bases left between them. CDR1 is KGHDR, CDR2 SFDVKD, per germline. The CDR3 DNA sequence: TGTGCCCCCGACTGGGGGACGAAATACAATGAGCAGTTCTTC. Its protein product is CAPDWGTKYNEQFF.

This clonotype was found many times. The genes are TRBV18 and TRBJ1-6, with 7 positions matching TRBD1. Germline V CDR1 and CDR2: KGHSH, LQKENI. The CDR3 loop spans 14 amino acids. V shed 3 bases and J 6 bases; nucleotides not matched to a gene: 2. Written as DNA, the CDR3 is TGTGCCAGCTCACCGGACAGGCGTAATTCACCCCTCCACTTT. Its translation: CASSPDRRNSPLHF.

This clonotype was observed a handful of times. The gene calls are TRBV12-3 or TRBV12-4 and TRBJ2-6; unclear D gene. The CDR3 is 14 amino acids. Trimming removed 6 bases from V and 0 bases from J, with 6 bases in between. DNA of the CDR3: TGTGCCAGCAGGCGAAACTCTGGGGCCAACGTCCTGACTTTC. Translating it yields CASRRNSGANVLTF.

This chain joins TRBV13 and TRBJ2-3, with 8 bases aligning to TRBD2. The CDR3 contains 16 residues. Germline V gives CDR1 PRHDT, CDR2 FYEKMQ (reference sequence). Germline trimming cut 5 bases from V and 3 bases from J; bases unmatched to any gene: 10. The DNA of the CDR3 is TGTGCCAGCAGCCATAACGGGGGGGAGGGTACAGATACGCAGTATTTT. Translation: CASSHNGGEGTDTQYF.

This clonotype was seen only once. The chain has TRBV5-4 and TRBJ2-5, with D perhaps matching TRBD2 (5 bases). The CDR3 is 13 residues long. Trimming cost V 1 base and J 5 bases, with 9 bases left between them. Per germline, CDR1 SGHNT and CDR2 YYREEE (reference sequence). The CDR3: CASSLSRRETQYF. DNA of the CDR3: TGTGCCAGCAGCTTGTCCCGGAGGGAGACCCAGTACTTC.